This TCR beta chain was observed in a study of Graves' ophthalmopathy and Graves' hyperthyroidism. Study findings and constraints: Discrimination between ophthalmopathy and stable hyperthyroidism by a 13-signature model showed roughly 85% sensitivity and 70% to 84% specificity.

This clonotype came up many times. What it binds is not known. RNA transcripts yielded amplified TCR beta CDR3 regions. Amplification began with first-round RT-PCR using HTBI primers, then second-round multiplex PCR was performed. TCRdb fed the multiplex PCR reads into MiXCR, producing one record per CDR3 protein. This table has 200,000 to 250,000 distinct CDR3 sequences, roughly 21% appearing once. The source is a woman in her forties or fifties with Graves' ophthalmopathy. The sample was peripheral blood.

As DNA, the CDR3 is TGCAGCGTCGAGAACTATGGGACCCAGTACTTC. Protein product: CSVENYGTQYF. This rearrangement joins TRBV29-1 to TRBJ2-5, with D unresolved. Germline V gives CDR1 SQVTM, CDR2 ANQGSEA. The CDR3 loop spans 11 amino acids. V lost 6 bases, J lost 7 bases, and 12 bases lay in between.